This T cell receptor beta chain was identified in a study of CD8 T cells in Susac syndrome. The CDR3 is 14 residues long. Trimming left V 1 base short and J 4 bases short, with 11 bases between. CDR1 is SGHNT and CDR2 is YYREEE in the germline V gene (reference sequence). RNA amounts of about 0.45 to 1 ug underwent reverse transcription with random hexamers. From the immunoSEQ multiplex PCR reads, TCRdb called clonotypes with MiXCR, one entry per CDR3 protein. Altogether more than 200,000 distinct CDR3 sequences are present, about 94% being singletons, with the ten largest covering roughly 0.07%. The origin of this receptor is a human donor with multiple sclerosis. This chain uses TRBV5-4 with TRBJ1-2; D call uncertain. The sequenced material came from CD4+ T cells from PBMCs. The CDR3 loop reads CASSLTASGYGYTF. CDR3 nucleotide sequence: TGTGCCAGCAGCTTGACAGCCTCCGGCTATGGCTACACCTTC.